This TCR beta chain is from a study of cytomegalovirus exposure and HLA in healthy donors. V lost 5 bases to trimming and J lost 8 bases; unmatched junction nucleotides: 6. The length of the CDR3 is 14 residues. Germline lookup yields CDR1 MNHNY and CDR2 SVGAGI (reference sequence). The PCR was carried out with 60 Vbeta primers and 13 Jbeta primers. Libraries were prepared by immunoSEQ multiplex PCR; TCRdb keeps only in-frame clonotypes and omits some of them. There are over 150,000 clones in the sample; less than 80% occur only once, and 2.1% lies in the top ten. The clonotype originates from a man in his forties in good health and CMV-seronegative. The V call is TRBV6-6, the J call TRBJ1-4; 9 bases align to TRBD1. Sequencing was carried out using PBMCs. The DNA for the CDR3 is TGTGCCAGCAGTGACACAGGGGGCCACGAAAAACTGTTTTTT. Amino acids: CASSDTGGHEKLFF.